The clone carrying this T cell receptor beta chain has at least ten counts. No antigen is known for it. This specimen comes from a study of T-cell reconstitution after alpha-beta-depleted transplantation in children. Study conclusions and caveats: It was reported that alpha-beta T cells came from several hundred expanded graft clones (about two months after transplant). One year post-transplant, T-cell counts and diversity were largely derived from T cells produced anew.

Trimming took 6 bases from V and 2 from J; bases not matched to a gene: 9. Per the germline V gene, CDR1 is MDHEN and CDR2 is SYDVKM. The CDR3 loop spans 15 amino acids. It was with unique molecular identifiers that the TCRbeta library was prepared. TCRdb analysed the PCR reads with MiXCR anew, one entry per CDR3 protein. The sample holds 450,000 to 550,000 distinct CDR3 sequences; about an eighth are singletons and the top ten take about 15%. The chain has TRBV28 and TRBJ1-2; 7 bases are a match to TRBD1. This TCR was sampled from a female patient aged 2 to 10 who had a stem cell transplant for aplastic anemia, so the T cells may come from the graft donor. The source was PBMCs, mostly from graft donor cells, collected 180 days after TCRalphabeta/CD19-depleted stem cell transplant. In nucleotides, the CDR3 is TGTGCCAGCAGACAAGAGGGACAGCCCAACTATGGCTACACCTTC. Amino acid sequence: CASRQEGQPNYGYTF.